Following are 8 T cell receptor beta chains from one sample sequenced in a study of beta chain features in type 1 diabetes (dated by TCRdb to the late 2010s). Beyond this particular receptor, the publication reports: In all four CD4+ subsets, TCRB CDR3 length was moderately but significantly shorter in type 1 diabetes patients.

No antigen has been identified for these receptors. Library method: the immunoSEQ multiplex PCR assay. The entire amount of isolated RNA was reverse transcribed using the High Capacity cDNA Reverse Transcription Kit, so the sequenced TCRB transcripts were expressed ones. The table was pulled from immuneACCESS by TCRdb, which kept in-frame rearrangements only. Such tables lose some clones; where checked, under half of the loss comes from unresolved V genes, and the rest has no known cause. The sample records 640,000 or so clones, over 12% of which are singletons. Together, the top ten hold nearly 0.04% of the sample. The specimen sequenced was naive CD4+ T cells from blood. This specimen's cell subset or site label, interpreted: true naive CD4+ T cells. The origin of the receptors is a man between 18 and 29 years old with type 1 diabetes.

This clone was counted only a few times. The chain has TRBV29-1 and TRBJ1-2; D unresolved. The CDR3 covers 12 residues. From germline, CDR1 is SQVTM and CDR2 ANQGSEA. V was pared by 0 bases and J by 8 bases, with 10 bases between. Here the CDR3 reads CSVEEGRSGYTF. CDR3 nucleotides: TGCAGCGTTGAAGAGGGTAGAAGCGGCTACACCTTC.

As regards this clone: This CDR3 is also generated by other DNA sequences in the sample. V usage is TRBV30 and J usage is TRBJ1-5, with TRBD1 identical over 9 bases. CDR1 and CDR2 (germline): GTSNPN, SVGIG (reference sequence). The trim removed 1 base at V and 5 bases at J, leaving 0 bases unmatched. The CDR3 totals 13 residues. DNA for the CDR3: TGTGCCTGGAGTGGACAGGGGGATCAGCCCCAGCATTTT. The encoded protein is CAWSGQGDQPQHF.

For the CDR3, the DNA is TGTGCCAGCAGTTATAGCGAACGCTACGAGCAGTACTTC. Residues: CASSYSERYEQYF. V gene TRBV6-5 combines with J gene TRBJ2-7; TRBD2 is a possible D gene (5 bases). Trimming stripped 3 bases from V and 3 bases from J, with 9 bases between. Germline loops: CDR1 MNHEY, CDR2 SVGAGI. This CDR3 has 13 amino acids.

The V call is TRBV7-9, the J call TRBJ2-1; no firm D call. CDR3 length equals 14 residues. Trimming stripped 1 base from V and 2 bases from J, with 6 bases between. Germline-derived CDR1 and CDR2 are SEHNR and FQNEAQ (reference sequence). This CDR3 is CASSLDNAYNEQFF. CDR3 DNA: TGTGCCAGCAGCTTAGACAACGCCTACAATGAGCAGTTCTTC.

V and J are TRBV12-5 and TRBJ2-3; D gene ambiguous. The CDR3 covers 12 residues. Trimming pared 6 bases from V and 5 bases from J, leaving 9 bases between. Germline-derived CDR1 and CDR2 are LGHNT and FRNRAP. In nucleotides, the CDR3 is TGTGCTAGTGGCTCCCCGGGAGATACGCAGTATTTT. Translating it yields CASGSPGDTQYF.

The J gene is TRBJ2-3, the V gene TRBV7-2, with 11 bases matching TRBD2. The CDR3 loop spans 17 amino acids. V gave up 5 bases and J gave up 4 bases; unmatched junction bases: 11. Germline CDR1 is SGHTA and CDR2 is FQGNSA. The CDR3 region has the DNA TGTGCCAGCAGCCCGCCGGGACTAGCGGAGTGGTCAGATACGCAGTATTTT. It is translated as CASSPPGLAEWSDTQYF.

CDR3 bases: TGCGCCAGCAGCCACATGTCCGGGACTAGCGACGGCGAGCAGTACTTC. Amino acid sequence: CASSHMSGTSDGEQYF. This chain connects TRBV5-1 to TRBJ2-7; 10 bases map to TRBD2. Germline V gene lookup returns CDR1 SGHRS and CDR2 YFSETQ. CDR3 size: 16 residues. V trimming: 4 bases; J trimming: 6 bases; junction bases outside the gene matches: 13.

This clone was counted a few times. This chain connects TRBV18 to TRBJ2-5; no firm D call. The CDR3 is 12 residues long. The V gene lost 3 bases and the J gene lost 3 bases, with 5 bases spanning the gap. From germline, CDR1 is KGHSH and CDR2 LQKENI. The CDR3 spells CASSPYKETQYF. The CDR3 region has the DNA TGTGCCAGCTCACCTTATAAAGAGACCCAGTACTTC.